These T cell receptor beta chains were read from a single sample in a study of blood T cell repertoires in COVID-19. Produced via immunoSEQ multiplex PCR; TCRdb's table is partial and in-frame only. Of more than 85,000 clones in the sample, roughly 84% were seen once. Sequencing input: peripheral blood. These receptors originate from a woman in her sixties with acute or convalescent COVID-19. Each CDR3 is given with its conserved first and last residue. D genes are given only for firm matches. Only some rows state a clone size, as once, few, many or a class for expanded clones.

j_gene | abundance | v_gene | d_gene | CDR3aa | CDR3nt
TRBJ2-3 | - | TRBV18 | - | CASSPPYGGTDTQYF | TGTGCCAGCTCACCACCGTACGGGGGCACAGATACGCAGTATTTT
TRBJ2-3 | - | TRBV3-1/TRBV3-2 | - | CASSQDWGGAADTQYF | TGTGCCAGCAGCCAAGATTGGGGGGGGGCCGCAGATACGCAGTATTTT
TRBJ1-1 | - | TRBV5-6 | TRBD1 | CASSWASGTGEAFF | TGTGCCAGCAGCTGGGCTTCAGGGACAGGTGAAGCTTTCTTT
TRBJ1-2 | - | TRBV24-1 | - | CATSDNYYGYTF | TGTGCCACCAGTGATAACTACTATGGCTACACCTTC
TRBJ2-7 | - | TRBV5-1 | - | CASSLDVGPYEQYF | TGCGCCAGCAGCTTGGATGTGGGGCCCTACGAGCAGTACTTC
TRBJ1-2 | - | TRBV15 | - | CATSRVGSTMVGYTF | TGTGCCACCAGCAGAGTCGGTTCTACTATGGTTGGCTACACCTTC
TRBJ2-3 | - | TRBV30 | - | CAWSGGAQYF | TGTGCCTGGAGTGGGGGGGCGCAGTATTTT
TRBJ1-2 | - | TRBV7-9 | - | CASRLQGRDYGYTF | TGTGCCAGCAGACTACAGGGAAGAGACTATGGCTACACCTTC
TRBJ1-3 | - | TRBV7-9 | - | CATGGLPGNTIYF | TGTGCCACCGGGGGTCTACCTGGAAACACCATATATTTT
TRBJ1-2 | - | TRBV30 | - | CAWSYAGTRGGYTF | TGTGCCTGGAGCTATGCCGGGACAAGGGGTGGCTACACCTTC
TRBJ2-7 | - | TRBV28 | TRBD1 | CASSGQGVGEQYF | TGTGCCAGCTCCGGACAGGGGGTTGGAGAGCAGTACTTC
TRBJ1-5 | - | TRBV10-3 | - | CATGDGRALLNQPQHF | TGTGCCACCGGGGACGGGAGGGCCCTCCTCAATCAGCCCCAGCATTTT
TRBJ1-2 | - | TRBV2 | - | CASSESALARYTF | TGTGCCAGCAGTGAATCTGCCCTGGCCCGCTACACCTTC
TRBJ2-5 | - | TRBV5-6 | - | CASKISGEQETQYF | TGTGCCAGCAAGATCTCCGGGGAACAAGAGACCCAGTACTTC
TRBJ2-1 | - | TRBV30 | TRBD2 | CAWSVSGVVYEQFF | TGTGCCTGGAGTGTTAGCGGGGTGGTTTATGAGCAGTTCTTC
TRBJ2-3 | - | TRBV7-9 | TRBD1 | CASSLGQGGPDTQYF | TGTGCCAGCAGCTTAGGACAGGGGGGACCAGATACGCAGTATTTT
TRBJ2-7 | - | TRBV27 | - | CASSLSGQRSSYEQYF | TGTGCCAGCAGTTTATCCGGACAGCGGAGCTCCTACGAGCAGTACTTC
TRBJ1-5 | - | TRBV6-5 | - | CASSSSGRRAQPQHF | TGTGCCAGCAGTTCGTCAGGGAGGAGGGCGCAGCCCCAGCATTTT
TRBJ1-5 | - | TRBV19 | - | CASSIDRNSNQPQHF | TGTGCCAGTAGTATAGACAGGAATAGCAATCAGCCCCAGCATTTT
TRBJ2-7 | - | TRBV7-2 | TRBD1 | CASSWDLGTGGVEQYF | TGTGCCAGCAGCTGGGACTTGGGGACAGGCGGCGTTGAGCAGTACTTC
TRBJ2-7 | - | TRBV6-5 | TRBD1 | CAVGDRGLYEQYF | TGTGCAGTCGGGGACAGGGGGCTGTACGAGCAGTACTTC
TRBJ1-6 | - | TRBV30 | TRBD1 | CAWSMRGQGANSPLHF | TGTGCCTGGAGTATGCGCGGACAGGGTGCTAATTCACCCCTCCACTTT
TRBJ2-2 | - | TRBV30 | - | CACRTDKNTGELFF | TGTGCCTGTCGGACAGACAAGAACACCGGGGAGCTGTTTTTT
TRBJ1-1 | - | TRBV4-2 | - | CASSQDLGASTEAFF | TGTGCCAGCAGCCAAGATCTTGGGGCGTCGACTGAAGCTTTCTTT
TRBJ1-1 | - | TRBV30 | TRBD1 | CAWSVDRASGAFF | TGTGCCTGGAGTGTAGACAGGGCCAGTGGAGCTTTCTTT
TRBJ2-7 | - | TRBV6-1 | TRBD2 | CASSELAGGRYEQYF | TGTGCCAGCAGTGAACTAGCGGGGGGGCGGTACGAGCAGTACTTC
TRBJ1-5 | - | TRBV6-2/TRBV6-3 | - | CASSLGPVEGQPQHF | TGTGCCAGCAGCCTAGGACCCGTGGAGGGACAGCCCCAGCATTTT
TRBJ1-2 | - | TRBV11-2 | TRBD1 | CASRGQRYGYTF | TGTGCCAGCAGGGGACAGCGCTATGGCTACACCTTC
TRBJ2-3 | - | TRBV15 | - | CATSRDPGGTDTQYF | TGTGCCACCAGCAGAGACCCGGGGGGCACAGATACGCAGTATTTT
TRBJ1-6 | - | TRBV5-6 | TRBD1 | CASSLDRGRNSPLHF | TGTGCCAGCAGCCTGGACAGGGGGAGGAATTCACCCCTCCACTTT
TRBJ2-7 | - | TRBV12-3/TRBV12-4 | - | CASSPATNYEQYF | TGTGCCAGCAGTCCCGCCACAAACTACGAGCAGTACTTC
TRBJ2-7 | - | TRBV30 | - | CAWSGRESYEQYF | TGTGCCTGGAGTGGACGGGAATCCTACGAGCAGTACTTC
TRBJ2-5 | - | TRBV28 | TRBD2 | CASSSLGAGAQYF | TGTGCCAGCAGTTCCCTCGGGGCGGGGGCCCAGTACTTC
TRBJ1-3 | - | TRBV5-6 | - | CASTPLGGGNTIYF | TGTGCCAGCACCCCTCTGGGGGGTGGAAACACCATATATTTT
TRBJ1-2 | - | TRBV3-1/TRBV3-2 | TRBD1 | CASSHSTGDGYTF | TGTGCCAGCAGCCACTCCACAGGGGATGGCTACACCTTC
TRBJ2-4 | - | TRBV7-9 | - | CASSPRGGSKNIQYF | TGTGCCAGCAGCCCTAGGGGGGGAAGCAAAAACATTCAGTACTTC
TRBJ1-4 | few | TRBV28 | - | CASIPGGLANEKLFF | TGTGCCAGCATCCCCGGAGGACTGGCTAATGAAAAACTGTTTTTT
TRBJ2-7 | - | TRBV27 | - | CASSARGGSSYEQYF | TGTGCCAGCAGTGCCCGTGGCGGGTCGTCCTACGAGCAGTACTTC
TRBJ1-1 | - | TRBV7-2 | - | CASSLFGSEAFF | TGTGCCAGCAGCTTATTCGGGAGTGAAGCTTTCTTT
TRBJ1-2 | once | TRBV6-4 | TRBD1 | CASRGQGFWYGYTF | TGTGCCAGCAGGGGACAGGGGTTCTGGTATGGCTACACCTTC
TRBJ2-1 | - | TRBV6-5 | - | CATLSEKLANEQFF | TGTGCCACCCTTAGTGAGAAACTCGCCAATGAGCAGTTCTTC
TRBJ2-3 | - | TRBV4-3 | TRBD1 | CASSQGLTGDGTDTQYF | TGCGCCAGCAGCCAAGGACTCACAGGGGACGGCACAGATACGCAGTATTTT
TRBJ2-5 | once | TRBV4-2 | TRBD2 | CASSRRTSGGEETQYF | TGTGCCAGCAGCCGACGGACTAGCGGGGGGGAGGAGACCCAGTACTTC
TRBJ1-1 | - | TRBV27 | - | CASSRGLPTEAFF | TGTGCCAGCAGCAGGGGTCTCCCCACTGAAGCTTTCTTT
TRBJ2-1 | once | TRBV24-1 | TRBD1 | CATSDPTGQGAYEQFF | TGTGCCACCAGTGATCCAACGGGACAGGGGGCCTATGAGCAGTTCTTC